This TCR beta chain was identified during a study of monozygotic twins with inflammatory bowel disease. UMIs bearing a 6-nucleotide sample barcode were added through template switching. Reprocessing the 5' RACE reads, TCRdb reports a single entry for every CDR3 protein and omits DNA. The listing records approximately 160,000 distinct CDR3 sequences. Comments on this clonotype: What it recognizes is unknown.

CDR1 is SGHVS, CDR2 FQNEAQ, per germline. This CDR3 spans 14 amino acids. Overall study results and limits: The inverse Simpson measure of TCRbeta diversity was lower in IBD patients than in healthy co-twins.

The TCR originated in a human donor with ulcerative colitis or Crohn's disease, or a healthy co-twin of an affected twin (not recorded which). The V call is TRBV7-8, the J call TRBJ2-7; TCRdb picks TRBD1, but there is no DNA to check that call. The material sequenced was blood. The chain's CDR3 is CASSSRDPSSEQYF. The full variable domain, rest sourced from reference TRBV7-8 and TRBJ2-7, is GAGVSQSPRYKVAKRGQDVALRCDPISGHVSLFWYQQALGQGPEFLTYFQNEAQLDKSGLPSDRFFAERPEGSVSTLKIQRTQQEDSAVYLCASSSRDPSSEQYFGPGTRLTVT.